This TCR beta chain was captured by sequencing in a study of blood T cell repertoires in COVID-19 (dated by TCRdb to the early 2020s). Background for the entire study: Samples from collaborators originated in the United States, Italy and Spain and spanned both the acute and convalescent phases of COVID-19. The material from the prospective study consisted of cDNA or gDNA derived from T cells, B-cell-depleted T cells, or PBMCs. Deeply sampled blood TCRbeta repertoires from subjects exposed to, actively infected with, or recovered from COVID-19 were included in the dataset. A freely available public database, intended as a resource for researchers studying the immune response to SARS-CoV-2, is where the repertoires were released. The samples were drawn from two sources: the first 160 participants of the ongoing ImmuneRACE study, and over 1,000 subjects contributed by 6 global collaborators. Nearly every sample came with metadata listing a de-identified subject ID, COVID-19 status, age in years and sex. Where available, HLA class I and class II types were obtained from metadata supplied by the sample provider rather than from assay-based typing. Paper-wide results and their limitations: The quantity of clinical and demographic metadata differed by source and by participant and was supplied without curation.

A remark on this clone: Its antigen specificity is not known. No quality values exist for individual bases; no much larger clone is one base distant.

CDR1 and CDR2, per the germline V gene, are MDHEN and SYDVKM. The CDR3 starts with the cysteine, ends with the phenylalanine, and has 15 residues. The read is trimmed to its CDR3 DNA, 45 bases read in frame from base 1. At the junction V is shortened by 6 bases and J by 0 bases, with 12 bases in between. The immunoSEQ Assay, a bias-controlled multiplex PCR, was used to amplify TCRbeta CDR3 regions from genomic DNA. Per the source publication's procedure: Nucleated cell counts per sample were estimated from amplification of reference gene primers within the assay. To quantify the absolute abundance of each unique TCRbeta CDR3 rearrangement, sequence reads were collapsed and filtered. For each sample, productive Simpson clonality was calculated as the square root of Simpson's diversity index across productive rearrangements. TCRdb retrieved this table from immuneACCESS and kept in-frame rearrangements only. Not all clones are present; in checked studies, unresolved V genes account for under half, and no reason is known for the remainder. V and J calls and clone size are given by that table; D and trimming were obtained from the DNA. The sample table holds about 370,000 clones, of which over 75% were seen once. 0.95% to 1.1% of the sample belongs to the ten largest clones.

In the prospective study, participants were 18 to 89 years old, resided in 24 geographic areas of the United States, and were enrolled through a virtual design. Cohort assignment in the prospective study relied on participant-reported clinical history from a screening survey and a study questionnaire. For ImmuneRACE Cohort 3, a participant was defined as recovered based on two consecutive negative NP/OP PCR tests, clearance by a healthcare professional, or resolution of symptoms. Mobile phlebotomists in the prospective study collected whole blood, serum and a nasopharyngeal or oropharyngeal swab from every participant. Over a roughly two-month period, participants in the prospective study had the option of providing additional blood draws and questionnaires. Prospective study blood samples were shipped either frozen or at room temperature before DNA extraction.

The receptor was derived from a man younger than 35 who had recovered from COVID-19. Recombination connected TRBV28 to TRBJ1-3, with TRBD1 tentatively as D gene (5 bases match). Material for sequencing was PBMCs or T cells enriched from blood (not recorded which). DNA sequence: TGTGCCAGCAGACCACAGGTTTTCTCTGGAAACACCATATATTTT. It encodes CASRPQVFSGNTIYF. The full variable domain, with segments outside the CDR3 supplied by the reference TRBV28 and TRBJ1-3 proteins, appears as DVKVTQSSRYLVKRTGEKVFLECVQDMDHENMFWYRQDPGLGLRLIYFSYDVKMKEKGDIPEGYSVSREKKERFSLILESASTNQTSMYLCASRPQVFSGNTIYFGEGSWLTVV.